This is a list of T cell receptor beta chains from one sample in a study of cytomegalovirus exposure and HLA in healthy donors. Produced via immunoSEQ multiplex PCR; TCRdb's table is partial and in-frame only. The data show approximately 160,000 clones, roughly four fifths seen once. The sequenced sample was PBMCs. The receptors originated from a middle-aged man in good health and CMV-seropositive. Both conserved end residues are part of each CDR3. Fields, in order: J gene, clone size, V gene, D gene, CDR3 protein, CDR3 DNA. D genes are given only for firm matches. Part of the rows lack a size; the others show once, few, many or a class for expanded clones.

TRBJ1-1	few	TRBV4-3	.	CASSQVGAPNTEAFF	TGCGCCAGCAGCCAAGTTGGGGCACCGAACACTGAAGCTTTCTTT
TRBJ2-7	once	TRBV5-6	TRBD1	CASSAGTGAYEQYF	TGTGCCAGCAGCGCTGGGACAGGGGCCTACGAGCAGTACTTC
TRBJ2-7	.	TRBV10-3	.	CAISESGVPYEQYF	TGTGCCATCAGTGAGTCAGGGGTCCCCTACGAGCAGTACTTC
TRBJ2-5	.	TRBV13	.	CASSFRTEKETQYF	TGTGCCAGCAGCTTCCGTACGGAGAAAGAGACCCAGTACTTC
TRBJ2-7	.	TRBV4-3	TRBD2	CASSQTQRGGRGEQYF	TGCGCCAGCAGCCAAACGCAGCGGGGGGGTAGGGGCGAGCAGTACTTC
TRBJ2-6	.	TRBV5-1	.	CASSDTGDVTNVLTF	TGCGCCAGCAGCGACACGGGGGATGTGACCAACGTCCTGACTTTC
TRBJ2-3	.	TRBV10-3	TRBD1	CAISEGQGTDTQYF	TGTGCCATCAGCGAGGGACAGGGGACAGATACGCAGTATTTT
TRBJ2-7	.	TRBV30	.	CAFSLRLTYEQYF	TGTGCCTTCAGCCTCAGACTGACGTACGAGCAGTACTTC
TRBJ2-1	.	TRBV5-1	.	CASSFGQGGNEQFF	TGCGCCAGCAGCTTCGGTCAGGGAGGCAATGAGCAGTTCTTC
TRBJ2-2	.	TRBV9	.	CASSVGASLNTGELFF	TGTGCCAGCAGCGTAGGGGCATCATTGAACACCGGGGAGCTGTTTTTT
TRBJ2-4	few	TRBV9	.	CASSGGPKKYF	TGTGCCAGCAGCGGGGGGCCGAAAAAGTACTTC
TRBJ1-2	.	TRBV9	.	CASSVASGQGYGYTF	TGTGCCAGCAGCGTAGCTAGTGGGCAGGGCTATGGCTACACCTTC
TRBJ2-3	.	TRBV28	.	CASTPPQGLKYTDTQYF	TGTGCCAGCACCCCCCCTCAGGGACTGAAGTACACAGATACGCAGTATTTT
TRBJ1-3	.	TRBV9	TRBD1	CASSLRDRSSGNTIYF	TGTGCCAGCAGCCTCCGGGACAGGAGTTCTGGAAACACCATATATTTT
TRBJ1-1	.	TRBV30	.	CAWSVSPTPGTEAFF	TGTGCCTGGAGTGTAAGCCCCACCCCGGGGACTGAAGCTTTCTTT
TRBJ2-1	.	TRBV7-9	TRBD2	CASSLAGTSFDEQFF	TGTGCCAGCAGCTTAGCCGGGACTAGTTTCGATGAGCAGTTCTTC
TRBJ2-5	.	TRBV5-1	TRBD2	CASSPAGGSGTSGSDQETQYF	TGCGCCAGCAGCCCGGCTGGGGGCAGTGGGACTAGCGGGAGCGACCAAGAGACCCAGTACTTC
TRBJ2-7	once	TRBV6-1	TRBD2	CASSGASGLYEQYF	TGTGCCAGCAGTGGGGCTAGCGGCCTATACGAGCAGTACTTC
TRBJ2-1	.	TRBV15	TRBD1	CATSDRAYNEQFF	TGTGCCACCAGCGACAGGGCCTACAATGAGCAGTTCTTC
TRBJ1-1	.	TRBV9	TRBD1	CASSGQGLTEAFF	TGTGCCAGCAGCGGACAGGGGCTCACTGAAGCTTTCTTT
TRBJ1-2	few	TRBV28	.	CASSAGTGWYGYTF	TGTGCCAGCAGCGCCGGTACAGGGTGGTATGGCTACACCTTC
TRBJ2-5	once	TRBV9	TRBD1	CASSEDRLQETQYF	TGTGCCAGCAGCGAGGACAGGCTCCAAGAGACCCAGTACTTC
TRBJ2-7	.	TRBV13	.	CASSLGQVHYEQYF	TGTGCCAGCAGCTTAGGACAGGTCCACTACGAGCAGTACTTC
TRBJ1-3	.	TRBV14	TRBD1	CASSPRGQGVFSGNTIYF	TGTGCCAGCAGCCCCCGGGGACAGGGCGTTTTCTCTGGAAACACCATATATTTT
TRBJ2-1	.	TRBV7-9	TRBD1	CASSLPGGSFNEQFF	TGTGCCAGCAGCCTCCCAGGGGGCAGTTTCAATGAGCAGTTCTTC
TRBJ1-1	few	TRBV4-1	TRBD1	CASSQERVVTGGTEAFF	TGCGCCAGCAGCCAAGAGCGAGTTGTCACAGGGGGCACTGAAGCTTTCTTT
TRBJ1-5	once	TRBV15	.	CATSKRQDSNQPQHF	TGTGCCACCAGCAAAAGACAGGATAGCAATCAGCCCCAGCATTTT
TRBJ2-7	.	TRBV5-1	.	CASSLGRFLPASASYEQYF	TGCGCCAGCAGCTTGGGTCGTTTTCTTCCGGCTAGCGCTTCCTACGAGCAGTACTTC
TRBJ2-3	few	TRBV7-9	TRBD1	CASTLPGQEEDTQYF	TGTGCCAGCACCTTACCTGGACAGGAGGAGGATACGCAGTATTTT
TRBJ2-5	.	TRBV10-3	TRBD1	CATKDLVRGQETQYF	TGTGCCACAAAAGACCTGGTCAGGGGGCAAGAGACCCAGTACTTC
TRBJ2-7	.	TRBV29-1	.	CSVEFVGGSGEQYF	TGCAGCGTTGAATTTGTAGGAGGGTCGGGGGAGCAGTACTTC
TRBJ1-1	.	TRBV9	TRBD1	CASSVLGTANTEAFF	TGTGCCAGCAGCGTACTGGGGACAGCAAACACTGAAGCTTTCTTT
TRBJ2-7	.	TRBV12-2	.	CARSDSYSYEQYF	TGTGCAAGATCCGACAGTTACTCCTACGAGCAGTACTTC
TRBJ1-6	.	TRBV18	.	CASSQGRYNSPLHF	TGTGCCAGCTCCCAGGGGCGGTACAATTCACCCCTCCACTTT
TRBJ2-7	.	TRBV7-8	TRBD1	CASSLLGDRVNEQYF	TGTGCCAGCAGCTTATTGGGGGACAGGGTCAACGAGCAGTACTTC
TRBJ2-1	.	TRBV30	.	CAWSFEFNEQFF	TGTGCCTGGAGTTTCGAGTTCAATGAGCAGTTCTTC
TRBJ1-6	.	TRBV30	.	CAWSPTAVSRSSYNSPLHF	TGTGCCTGGAGTCCCACCGCGGTCAGTCGGAGCTCCTATAATTCACCCCTCCACTTT
TRBJ2-2	.	TRBV28	.	CASRGRGTGELFF	TGTGCCAGCAGAGGAAGGGGAACCGGGGAGCTGTTTTTT
TRBJ2-5	.	TRBV4-3	TRBD2	CASSQQGTSGVETQYF	TGCGCCAGCAGCCAACAAGGGACTAGCGGGGTAGAGACCCAGTACTTC
TRBJ1-5	.	TRBV7-9	.	CASSLGTPNQPQHF	TGTGCCAGCAGCTTAGGGACACCAAATCAGCCCCAGCATTTT
TRBJ2-7	.	TRBV7-9	TRBD1	CASSPRDRGAVEQYF	TGTGCCAGCAGCCCGAGGGACAGGGGAGCCGTCGAGCAGTACTTC
TRBJ2-7	.	TRBV27	.	CASSPRFWGRGGGGSSYEQYF	TGTGCCAGCAGTCCCCGTTTCTGGGGGCGCGGGGGTGGCGGTAGCTCCTACGAGCAGTACTTC
TRBJ2-1	once	TRBV28	.	CASSFASGTNEQFF	TGTGCCAGCAGTTTTGCGTCCGGGACTAATGAGCAGTTCTTC
TRBJ1-4	few	TRBV2	.	CASSGLDGEKLFF	TGTGCCAGCAGCGGACTGGACGGGGAAAAACTGTTTTTT
TRBJ1-2	.	TRBV7-2	.	CASSLSLHKSYGYTF	TGTGCCAGCAGCTTAAGTCTTCACAAAAGCTATGGCTACACCTTC
TRBJ1-1	.	TRBV9	.	CASSVADRFNTEAFF	TGTGCCAGCAGCGTAGCTGACAGATTCAACACTGAAGCTTTCTTT
TRBJ1-1	.	TRBV5-1	TRBD1	CASSSTGGANTEAFF	TGCGCCAGCAGCTCAACAGGGGGCGCGAACACTGAAGCTTTCTTT
TRBJ2-4	.	TRBV4-1	TRBD1	CASSQDGFGTGGMRLGIQYF	TGCGCCAGCAGCCAAGATGGGTTTGGCACAGGGGGGATGCGGTTGGGCATTCAGTACTTC
TRBJ2-7	.	TRBV7-9	TRBD2	CASSPPSGTSENYEQYF	TGTGCCAGCAGCCCCCCCTCCGGGACTAGCGAGAACTACGAGCAGTACTTC
TRBJ2-2	.	TRBV5-1	.	CASSQDRPTGELFF	TGCGCCAGCTCCCAGGACAGACCTACCGGGGAGCTGTTTTTT